This T cell receptor beta chain was identified in a study of PD-1 blockade in classical Hodgkin lymphoma (dated by TCRdb to the early 2020s). About the full investigation: Nivolumab dosing was 3 mg/kg intravenously every 2 weeks, continuing until either disease progression or unacceptable toxicity. To define a peripheral blood immune signature of response to PD-1 blockade in classical Hodgkin lymphoma, the study combined TCR beta sequencing with CyTOF.

Paper-wide results and their limitations: The study was limited to a single clinical trial cohort, and causes of repertoire differences, possibly disease activity or prior therapy, remained undefined. Baseline TCR diversity was reported as lower in newly diagnosed patients than in healthy donors, and lower still in relapsed/refractory patients. Lower diversity was observed in patients in whom nivolumab was started less than 1 year after ASCT, and these patients were excluded from later analyses so that confounding by immune reconstitution would be avoided. Among trial patients, those achieving complete response had baseline diversity similar to that of newly diagnosed patients, while diversity was significantly lower in partial responders and progressors. CD4+ but not CD8+ TCR diversity rose significantly by C4D1 (p=0.0027 vs p=0.16), most apparent in complete responders (p=0.02).

The Qiagen DNeasy kit was used to extract genomic DNA both from unsorted PBMCs and from the negatively selected CD4+ and CD8+ fractions. TCR beta CDR3 regions were amplified by immunoSEQ multiplex PCR using primers annealing to V and J segments. A synthetic immune receptor repertoire was used to minimize amplification bias, and any residual bias was removed computationally once sequencing was done. The source study handled its data this way. Repertoire diversity was quantified as the Shannon entropy index using custom Python scripts. Unsorted, CD4+ and CD8+ repertoires were analyzed separately, except for combined analyses in which CD4+ and CD8+ sequences were merged in silico. A clone counted as expanded when the clone's frequency after treatment rose at least 2-fold relative to C1D1, and clones undetected at baseline were given a pseudocount of 0.5. Singleton clones were defined as clones with 0 or 1 copy at C1D1, and non-singleton clones were defined as clones with 2 or more copies. By matching protein sequences in sorted samples from the same patient, clones expanded in unsorted samples were annotated as CD4+, CD8+ or unknown. Wilcoxon tests were applied to paired samples to test diversity changes from C1D1 to C4D1. The table comes from immuneACCESS by way of TCRdb, which keeps in-frame sequences with V and J called. Part of the clones is missing from these tables; in studies checked, under half for an unresolved V gene and the rest for unknown reasons. The D gene and trimming were derived from the DNA, and the V and J assignments and clone size from that table. This sample has tens of thousands of clones in its table, and around nine tenths of those were observed once. Approximately 9.1% of the sample goes to the ten largest clones.

On this clone: The antigen it recognizes is unknown. Within one base of it there is no much larger clone, and no base qualities were kept.

In light of the paper, this sample's time point label describes: cycle 1 day 1 (C1D1), immediately before nivolumab initiation. Relapse after autologous stem cell transplantation had occurred in all trial patients, and cohorts A, B and C were distinguished by prior brentuximab vedotin exposure. The trial cohort was composed of 56 patients with relapsed/refractory classical Hodgkin lymphoma, for whom complete response, partial response or progressive disease was recorded as best overall response. In the multi-cohort phase II CheckMate 205 trial, trial patients received single-agent nivolumab. An independent review committee assessed best overall response using the 2007 International Working Group response criteria. Trial PBMCs were collected just before the start of nivolumab (C1D1) and during therapy at cycle 2 day 1 and cycle 4 day 1. Peripheral blood was collected in 8 mL Vacutainer Cell Preparation Tubes, from which PBMCs were isolated by centrifugation and then cryopreserved.

The CDR3 covers 18 residues, taking in both the cysteine and the phenylalanine. Only the CDR3 DNA stays, 54 bases, in frame from base 1. The germline V gene sets CDR1 to SGHTA and CDR2 to FQGNSA. Ends trimmed: V by 4 bases, J by 8 bases; bases unmatched to a gene: 13. The clonotype comes from a human donor with classical Hodgkin lymphoma. Sequencing used peripheral blood mononuclear cells (PBMCs), obtained at baseline. This sequence uses TRBV7-2 and TRBJ2-1, with 14 middle bases fitting TRBD2. DNA sequence: TGTGCCAGCAGCTCGAGGGTCGGACTAGCGGGGGGAAGGGATGAGCAGTTCTTC. The encoded protein is CASSSRVGLAGGRDEQFF. Where the CDR3 stops, the reference TRBV7-2 and TRBJ2-1 genes take over; the full variable domain is GAGVSQSPSNKVTEKGKDVELRCDPISGHTALYWYRQSLGQGLEFLIYFQGNSAPDKSGLPSDRFSAERTGGSVSTLTIQRTQQEDSAVYLCASSSRVGLAGGRDEQFFGPGTRLTVL.